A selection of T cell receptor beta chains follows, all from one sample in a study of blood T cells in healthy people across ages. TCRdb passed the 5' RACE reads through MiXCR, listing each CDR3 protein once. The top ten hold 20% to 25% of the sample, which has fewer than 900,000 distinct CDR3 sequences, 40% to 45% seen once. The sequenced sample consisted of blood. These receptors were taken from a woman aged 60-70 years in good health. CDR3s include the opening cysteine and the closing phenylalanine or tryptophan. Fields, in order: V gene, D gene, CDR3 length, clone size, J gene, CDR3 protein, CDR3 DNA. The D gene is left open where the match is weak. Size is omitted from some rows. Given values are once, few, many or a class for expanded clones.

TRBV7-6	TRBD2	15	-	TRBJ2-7	CASSKGTNPYNEQYF	TGTGCCAGCAGCAAAGGGACTAACCCATACAATGAGCAGTACTTC
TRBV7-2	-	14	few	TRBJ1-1	CASSLRATGTEAFF	TGTGCCAGCAGCTTACGGGCTACGGGAACTGAAGCTTTCTTT
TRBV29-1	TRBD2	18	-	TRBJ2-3	CSASHPLNKGLARDTQYF	TGCAGCGCCAGCCACCCCTTAAACAAAGGACTAGCCCGGGATACGCAGTATTTT
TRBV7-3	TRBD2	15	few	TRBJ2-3	CASSSPGLASDTQYF	TGTGCCAGCAGCTCGCCGGGACTAGCTTCAGATACGCAGTATTTT
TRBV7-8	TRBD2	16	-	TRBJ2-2	CASSLGTRANTGELFF	TGTGCCAGCAGCTTAGGGACTAGGGCGAACACCGGGGAGCTGTTTTTT
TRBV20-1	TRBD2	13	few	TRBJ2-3	CSARRREADTQYF	TGCAGTGCTAGACGTCGGGAGGCAGATACGCAGTATTTT
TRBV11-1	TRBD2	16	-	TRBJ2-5	CASSPPTSAIQETQYF	TGTGCCAGCAGCCCTCCGACTAGCGCCATACAAGAGACCCAGTACTTC
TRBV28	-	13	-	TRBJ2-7	CASSLFSSYEQYF	TGTGCCAGCAGTTTATTCAGCTCCTACGAGCAGTACTTC
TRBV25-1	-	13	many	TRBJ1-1	CASSEYGNTEAFF	TGTGCCAGCAGTGAATACGGGAACACTGAAGCTTTCTTT
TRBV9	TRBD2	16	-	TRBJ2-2	CASSVSGGVNTGELFF	TGTGCCAGCAGCGTTAGCGGGGGGGTTAACACCGGGGAGCTGTTTTTT
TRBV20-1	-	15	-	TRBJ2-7	CSASGPWAGSYEQYF	TGCAGTGCTAGCGGACCTTGGGCGGGATCCTACGAGCAGTACTTC